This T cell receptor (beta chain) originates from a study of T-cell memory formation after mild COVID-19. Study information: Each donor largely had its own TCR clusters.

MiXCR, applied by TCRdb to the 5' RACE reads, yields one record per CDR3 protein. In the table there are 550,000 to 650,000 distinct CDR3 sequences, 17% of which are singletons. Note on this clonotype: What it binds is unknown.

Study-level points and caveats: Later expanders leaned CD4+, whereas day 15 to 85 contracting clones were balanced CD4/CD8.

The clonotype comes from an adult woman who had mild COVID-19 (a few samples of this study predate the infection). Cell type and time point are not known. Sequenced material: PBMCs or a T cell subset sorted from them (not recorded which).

The chain's CDR3 is CSARDPGLAGSDTQYF. The CDR3 nucleotides are TGCAGTGCTAGAGATCCGGGACTAGCGGGATCAGATACGCAGTATTTT. The rearrangement joins TRBV20-1 to TRBJ2-3, with 13 bases lining up with TRBD2. Per the germline V gene, CDR1 is DFQATT and CDR2 is SNEGSKA (reference sequence). Trimming at V came to 0 bases and at J to 4 bases, leaving 4 bases not matched to a gene. This CDR3 is built from 16 residues.